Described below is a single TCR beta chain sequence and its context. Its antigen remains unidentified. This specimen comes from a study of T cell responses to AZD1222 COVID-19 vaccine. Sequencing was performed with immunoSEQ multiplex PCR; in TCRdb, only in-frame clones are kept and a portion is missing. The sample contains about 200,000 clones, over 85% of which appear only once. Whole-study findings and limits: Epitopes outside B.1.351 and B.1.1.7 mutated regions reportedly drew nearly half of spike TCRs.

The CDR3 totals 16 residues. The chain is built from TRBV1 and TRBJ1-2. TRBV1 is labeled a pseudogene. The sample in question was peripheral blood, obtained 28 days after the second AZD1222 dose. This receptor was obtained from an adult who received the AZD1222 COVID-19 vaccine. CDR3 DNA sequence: TGCACCAGCAGACTTTGCAGTTTGTGGAAGACCTATGGCTACACCTTC. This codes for CTSRLCSLWKTYGYTF.